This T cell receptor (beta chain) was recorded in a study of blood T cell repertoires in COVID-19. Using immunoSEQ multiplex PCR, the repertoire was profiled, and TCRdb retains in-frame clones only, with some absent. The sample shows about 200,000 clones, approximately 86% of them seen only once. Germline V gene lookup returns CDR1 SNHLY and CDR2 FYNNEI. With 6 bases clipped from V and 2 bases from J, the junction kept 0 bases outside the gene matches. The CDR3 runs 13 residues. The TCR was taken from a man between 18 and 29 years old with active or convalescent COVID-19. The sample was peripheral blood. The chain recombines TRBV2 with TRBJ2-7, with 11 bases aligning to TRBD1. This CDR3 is CASRDRGPYEQYF. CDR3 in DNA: TGTGCCAGCAGGGACAGGGGGCCCTACGAGCAGTACTTC.